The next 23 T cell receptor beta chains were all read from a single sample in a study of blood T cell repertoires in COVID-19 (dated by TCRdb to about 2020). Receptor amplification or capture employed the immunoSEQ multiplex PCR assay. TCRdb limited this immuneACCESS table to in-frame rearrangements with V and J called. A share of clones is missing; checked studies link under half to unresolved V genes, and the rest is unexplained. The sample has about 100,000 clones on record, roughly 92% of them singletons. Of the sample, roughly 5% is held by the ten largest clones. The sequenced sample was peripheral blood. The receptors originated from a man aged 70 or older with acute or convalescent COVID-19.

The CDR3 DNA reads TGTGCCACCCTGGACAGGGTGGTGTCTGAAGCTTTCTTT. Encoded protein: CATLDRVVSEAFF. The chain joins TRBV19 to TRBJ1-1; TRBD1 matches 8 bases. Trimming cost V 10 bases and J 6 bases; bases outside gene matches: 10. The CDR3 spans 13 residues. Looked up from germline, CDR1 is LNHDA and CDR2 is SQIVND (reference sequence).

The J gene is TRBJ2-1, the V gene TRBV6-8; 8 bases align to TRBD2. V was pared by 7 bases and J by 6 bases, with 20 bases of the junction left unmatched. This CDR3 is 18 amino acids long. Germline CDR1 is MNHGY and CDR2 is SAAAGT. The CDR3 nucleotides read TGTGCCAGCACTTTCAAGCCAGCGGGGGCCTTCCAAGCCAATGAGCAGTTCTTC. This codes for CASTFKPAGAFQANEQFF.

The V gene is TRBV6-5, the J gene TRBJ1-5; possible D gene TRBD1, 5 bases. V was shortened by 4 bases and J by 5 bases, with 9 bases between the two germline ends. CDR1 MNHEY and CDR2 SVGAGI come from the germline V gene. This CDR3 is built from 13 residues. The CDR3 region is CASSSDNYQPQHF. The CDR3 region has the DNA TGTGCCAGCAGTTCGGACAATTATCAGCCCCAGCATTTT.

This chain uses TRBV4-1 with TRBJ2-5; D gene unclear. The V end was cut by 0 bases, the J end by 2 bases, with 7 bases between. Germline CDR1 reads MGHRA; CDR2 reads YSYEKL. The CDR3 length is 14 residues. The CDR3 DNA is TGCGCCAGCAGCCAAGAGAACAGACAAGAGACCCAGTACTTC. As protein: CASSQENRQETQYF.

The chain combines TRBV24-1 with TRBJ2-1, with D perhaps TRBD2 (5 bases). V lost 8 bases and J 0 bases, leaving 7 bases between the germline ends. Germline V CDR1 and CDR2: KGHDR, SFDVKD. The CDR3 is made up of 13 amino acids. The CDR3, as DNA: TGTGCCACCATTGGGAGCTCCTACAATGAGCAGTTCTTC. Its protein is CATIGSSYNEQFF.

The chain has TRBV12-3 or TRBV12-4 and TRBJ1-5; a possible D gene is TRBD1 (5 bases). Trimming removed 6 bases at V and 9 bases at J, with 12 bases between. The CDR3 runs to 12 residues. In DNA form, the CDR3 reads TGTGCCAGCAGCCCAGGGTCTGCGCCCCAGCATTTT. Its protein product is CASSPGSAPQHF.

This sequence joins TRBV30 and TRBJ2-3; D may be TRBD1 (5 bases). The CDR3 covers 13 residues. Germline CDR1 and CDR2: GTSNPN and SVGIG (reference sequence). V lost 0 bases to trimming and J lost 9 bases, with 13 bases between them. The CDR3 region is CAWSVAGLRTQYF. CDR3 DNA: TGTGCCTGGAGTGTCGCAGGGTTAAGGACGCAGTATTTT.

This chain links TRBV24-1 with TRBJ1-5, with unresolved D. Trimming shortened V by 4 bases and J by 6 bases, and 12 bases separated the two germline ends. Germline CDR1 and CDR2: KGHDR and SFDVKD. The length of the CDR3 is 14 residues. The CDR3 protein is CATSDSGGLQPQHF. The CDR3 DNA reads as TGTGCCACCAGTGACTCGGGTGGCCTTCAGCCCCAGCATTTT.

This chain's CDR3 is CASSQGTGDGYTF. The CDR3 DNA sequence: TGCGCCAGCAGCCAAGGAACGGGGGATGGCTACACCTTC. The gene calls are TRBV4-1 and TRBJ1-2, with D perhaps TRBD1 (5 bases). This CDR3 contains 13 residues. Trimming removed 1 base from V and 6 bases from J, with 9 bases in between. Germline assignment: CDR1 MGHRA and CDR2 YSYEKL.

The CDR3 here is CASSVLMWGGTDTQYF. The DNA for the CDR3 is TGTGCCAGCAGTGTTTTGATGTGGGGGGGCACAGATACGCAGTATTTT. V is TRBV2 and J is TRBJ2-3; TRBD2 is a possible D gene (6 bases). V was pared by 4 bases and J by 1 base, with 15 bases between. This CDR3 has 16 amino acids. Germline V CDR1 and CDR2: SNHLY, FYNNEI. Based on the CDR3 plus reference TRBV2 and TRBJ2-3, the full variable domain is EPEVTQTPSHQVTQMGQEVILRCVPISNHLYFYWYRQILGQKVEFLVSFYNNEISEKSEIFDDQFSVERPDGSNFTLKIRSTKLEDSAMYFCASSVLMWGGTDTQYFGPGTRLTVL.

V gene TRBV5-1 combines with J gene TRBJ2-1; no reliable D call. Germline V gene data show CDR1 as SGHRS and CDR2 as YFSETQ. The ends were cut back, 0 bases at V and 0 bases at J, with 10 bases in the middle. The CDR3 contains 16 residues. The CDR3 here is CASSLDWRFSYNEQFF. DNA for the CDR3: TGCGCCAGCAGCTTGGATTGGCGGTTCTCCTACAATGAGCAGTTCTTC. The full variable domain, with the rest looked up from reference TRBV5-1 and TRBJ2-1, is KAGVTQTPRYLIKTRGQQVTLSCSPISGHRSVSWYQQTPGQGLQFLFEYFSETQRNKGNFPGRFSGRQFSNSRSEMNVSTLELGDSALYLCASSLDWRFSYNEQFFGPGTRLTVL.

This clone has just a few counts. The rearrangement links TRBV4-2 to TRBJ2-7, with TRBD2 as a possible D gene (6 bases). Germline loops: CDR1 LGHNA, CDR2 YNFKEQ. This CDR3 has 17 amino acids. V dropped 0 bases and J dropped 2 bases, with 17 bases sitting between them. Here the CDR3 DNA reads TGTGCCAGCAGCCAAGATATAGCGGCAGCCATAACCTACGAGCAGTACTTC. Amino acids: CASSQDIAAAITYEQYF.

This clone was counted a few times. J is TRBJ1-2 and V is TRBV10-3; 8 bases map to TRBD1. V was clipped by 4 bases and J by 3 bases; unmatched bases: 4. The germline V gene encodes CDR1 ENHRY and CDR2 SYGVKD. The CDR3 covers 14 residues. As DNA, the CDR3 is TGTGCCATCAGTGGACCGGGACAGGACTATGGCTACACCTTC. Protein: CAISGPGQDYGYTF.

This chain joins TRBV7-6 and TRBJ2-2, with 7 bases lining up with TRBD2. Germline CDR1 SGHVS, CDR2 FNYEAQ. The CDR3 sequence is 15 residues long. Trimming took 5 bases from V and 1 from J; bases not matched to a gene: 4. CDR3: CASSPERENTGELFF. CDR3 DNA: TGTGCCAGCAGCCCCGAGCGGGAGAACACCGGGGAGCTGTTTTTT.

The CDR3 DNA reads TGTGCCAGCAGTTCCCGACTAGTAGCCTACGAGCAGTACTTC. Translated: CASSSRLVAYEQYF. This chain connects TRBV28 to TRBJ2-7; TRBD2 is a possible D gene (6 bases). The V end was cut by 4 bases, the J end by 2 bases, with 12 bases between. There are 14 residues in the CDR3. Germline V gene sequence: CDR1 MDHEN, CDR2 SYDVKM. Drawing the rest from reference TRBV28 and TRBJ2-7, the complete variable domain is DVKVTQSSRYLVKRTGEKVFLECVQDMDHENMFWYRQDPGLGLRLIYFSYDVKMKEKGDIPEGYSVSREKKERFSLILESASTNQTSMYLCASSSRLVAYEQYFGPGTRLTVT.

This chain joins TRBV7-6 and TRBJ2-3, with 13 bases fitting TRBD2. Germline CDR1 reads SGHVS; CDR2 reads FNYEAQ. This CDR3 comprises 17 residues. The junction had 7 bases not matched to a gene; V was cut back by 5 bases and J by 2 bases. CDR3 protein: CASSPRTSGGPTDTQYF. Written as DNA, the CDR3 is TGTGCCAGCAGCCCCCGGACTAGCGGGGGACCCACAGATACGCAGTATTTT.

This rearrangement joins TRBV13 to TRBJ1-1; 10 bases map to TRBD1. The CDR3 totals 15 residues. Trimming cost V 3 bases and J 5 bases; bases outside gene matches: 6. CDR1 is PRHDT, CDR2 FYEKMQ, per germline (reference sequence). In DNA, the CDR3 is TGTGCCAGCAGCTTTACCGGGACAGGGGAAACTGAAGCTTTCTTT. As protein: CASSFTGTGETEAFF.

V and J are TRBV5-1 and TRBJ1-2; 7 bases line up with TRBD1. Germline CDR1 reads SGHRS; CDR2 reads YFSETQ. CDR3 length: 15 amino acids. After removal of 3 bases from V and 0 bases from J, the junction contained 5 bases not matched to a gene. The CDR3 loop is CASSYQGEANYGYTF. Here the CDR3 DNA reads TGCGCCAGCAGCTACCAGGGGGAGGCTAACTATGGCTACACCTTC.

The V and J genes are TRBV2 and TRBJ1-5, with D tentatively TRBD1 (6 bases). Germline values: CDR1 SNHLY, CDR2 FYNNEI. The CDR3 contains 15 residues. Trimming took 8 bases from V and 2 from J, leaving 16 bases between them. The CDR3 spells CASGKEQGGNQPQHF. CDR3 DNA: TGTGCCAGCGGTAAAGAACAGGGTGGCAATCAGCCCCAGCATTTT. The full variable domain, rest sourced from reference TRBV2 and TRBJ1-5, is EPEVTQTPSHQVTQMGQEVILRCVPISNHLYFYWYRQILGQKVEFLVSFYNNEISEKSEIFDDQFSVERPDGSNFTLKIRSTKLEDSAMYFCASGKEQGGNQPQHFGDGTRLSIL.

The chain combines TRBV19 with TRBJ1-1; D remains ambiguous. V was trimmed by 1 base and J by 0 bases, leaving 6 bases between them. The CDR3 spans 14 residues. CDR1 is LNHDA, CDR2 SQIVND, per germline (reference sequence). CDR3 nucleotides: TGTGCCAGTAGTATAGGGCAGGTGAACACTGAAGCTTTCTTT. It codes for CASSIGQVNTEAFF.

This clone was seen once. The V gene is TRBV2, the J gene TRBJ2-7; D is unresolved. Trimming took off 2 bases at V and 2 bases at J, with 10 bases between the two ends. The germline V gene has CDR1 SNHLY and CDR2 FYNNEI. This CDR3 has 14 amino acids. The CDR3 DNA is TGTGCCAGCAGTGAAACAACAGCCACCTACGAGCAGTACTTC. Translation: CASSETTATYEQYF.

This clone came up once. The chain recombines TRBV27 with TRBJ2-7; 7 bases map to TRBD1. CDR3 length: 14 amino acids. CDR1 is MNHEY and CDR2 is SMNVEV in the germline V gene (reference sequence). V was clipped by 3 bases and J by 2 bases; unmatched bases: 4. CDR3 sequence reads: CASSFDTGAYEQYF. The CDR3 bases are TGTGCCAGCAGTTTCGACACAGGGGCCTACGAGCAGTACTTC.

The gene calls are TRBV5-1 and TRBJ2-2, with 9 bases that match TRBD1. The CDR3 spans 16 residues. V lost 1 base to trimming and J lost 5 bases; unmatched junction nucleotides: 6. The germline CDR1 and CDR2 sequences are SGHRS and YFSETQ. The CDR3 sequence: CASSLLQGAQTGELFF. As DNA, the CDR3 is TGCGCCAGCAGCTTGTTACAGGGGGCGCAAACCGGGGAGCTGTTTTTT.